The sequence of this T cell receptor (beta chain) was determined in a study of blood T cell repertoires in COVID-19. Study-level information: Sample material is recorded as cDNA or gDNA derived from T cells, B-cell-depleted T cells, or PBMCs.

Generated by immunoSEQ multiplex PCR, the TCRdb table keeps only in-frame clones and is missing some. The table shows more than 300,000 clones, with 88% occurring only once. In Seattle, patients joined the study during active infection and were tracked longitudinally. V lost 1 base and J 8 bases, leaving 11 bases between the germline ends. Per the germline V gene, CDR1 is SGHTA and CDR2 is FQGTGA. The CDR3 runs to 13 residues. This TCR derives from a woman aged 65 to 85 with COVID-19, enrolled during active disease. The specimen was peripheral blood. V is TRBV7-3 and J is TRBJ1-1; weak D call: TRBD1 (6 bases). The CDR3 here is CASSLRGTTEAFF. CDR3 nucleotide sequence: TGTGCCAGCAGCTTAAGGGGGACAACGGAAGCTTTCTTT.